This T cell receptor beta chain came from a study of tumor-infiltrating lymphocytes in primary liver carcinoma. Study information: Sample yields of productive TCRbeta reads, ranging from roughly 3.65 to 7.13 million, were similar across tissue types.

TCR beta cDNA was made from roughly 500 ng total RNA with a constant-region primer. Three nested multiplex PCR rounds of slightly modified ARM-PCR generated TCR beta libraries. TRBV1-TRBV30 forward primers and a C-beta reverse primer were used in the first two PCR rounds, which each ran for around 11 cycles. TCRdb called the multiplex PCR reads again in MiXCR, with one record for every CDR3 protein. The sample carries 95,000 to 100,000 distinct CDR3 sequences, approximately 70% recorded once. Co-extracting RNA and DNA was done with roughly 17-32 mg of unsorted bulk tissue as input. CDR3 size: 10 residues. Germline loops: CDR1 SQVTM, CDR2 ANQGSEA. Study conclusions and caveats: A significantly higher top-250-clone fraction was found in tumors than in blood (p = 0.039).

As for this clonotype: Antigen: not known. Relative to the germline gene, one junction end is altered; a read error may explain this.

This receptor was identified in a woman aged 55-69 years with primary liver carcinoma and hepatitis B virus infection. The V gene is TRBV29-1, the J gene TRBJ1-1; D remains ambiguous. Sequenced input: liver tumor tissue from sampling region 2. Described subset: tumor region T2, inferior pole. Here the CDR3 reads CSSLNTEPFF. The CDR3 DNA reads TGCAGCTCTTTGAACACTGAACCTTTCTTT. Using reference TRBV29-1 and TRBJ1-1 for the parts outside the CDR3, the full variable domain is SAVISQKPSRDICQRGTSLTIQCQVDSQVTMMFWYRQQPGQSLTLIATANQGSEATYESGFVIDKFPISRPNLTFSTLTVSNMSPEDSSIYLCSSLNTEPFFGQGTRLTVV.